This T cell receptor beta chain emerged from a study of monozygotic twins with cystic fibrosis (dated by TCRdb to about 2021). About the full investigation: Barcoded libraries were prepared from roughly 3.3 micrograms of fragmented DNA with around 15 PCR cycles. To assess genetic influence on V and J gene usage, the study compared TCR beta repertoires within and across 16 monozygotic twin pairs with cystic fibrosis. Ten female and six male twin pairs, aged roughly 2.0 to 40 years (median roughly 9 years) and mostly children and adolescents, were included in the cohort. Twins were ranked among approximately 1,100 cohort participants for weight-for-height and FEVPerc (FEV1 disease centile) on the day of blood sampling. Data for three of the twin pairs had previously been reported in another context.

TCR beta CDR3 regions were amplified by multiplex PCR with the immunoSEQ immune profiling system according to the manufacturer's instructions. An Illumina NextSeq system was used to carry out the sequencing. The study's own analysis went as follows. Sequence data were processed on the immunoSEQ Analyzer platform, and clonality was computed as the square root of Simpson's index of productive rearrangements. Similarity in V and J usage was measured by Jensen-Shannon distance, and OLGA was used to compute CDR3 generation probabilities. The immuneACCESS database (August 2020) and VDJdb (December 2020) were searched for shared CDR3 sequences. The source is immuneACCESS, and TCRdb retained only in-frame sequences with V and J called. Part of the clones is not carried over; for the studies checked, unresolved V genes explain less than half of this, and the remainder is unexplained. The DNA gave D and trimming, while V, J and clone size come from that table. The sample table contains roughly 20,000 clones; only one count was recorded for around 97% of them. The ten top clones hold 1.5% to 2% of the sample.

What the study reported, not specific to this receptor: Nucleotide-identical clonotype sharing was significantly higher within monozygotic CF twin pairs than between unrelated CF individuals (P = 0.000026, Mann-Whitney). In 13 of 16 pairs, V gene usage most closely resembled the co-twin's, and the same held for J usage in 8 of 16 pairs, a pattern suggesting genetic constraints. Simpson clonality tended to be low (median around 0.01), which suggests a naive-dominated repertoire, although clonality was higher in the most severely affected patients. No association turned up between shared CDR3 numbers and age, concordance or disease severity, and the cohort was small.

Trimming removed 5 bases from V and 10 bases from J, leaving 25 bases between the germline ends. The germline V gene encodes CDR1 SEHNR and CDR2 FQNEAQ (reference sequence). The CDR3 goes from the cysteine to the phenylalanine over 16 residues. The only DNA kept is the CDR3, 48 bases in frame from the first base. The twin pairs came from the European Cystic Fibrosis Twin and Sibling Study Cohort, a cohort that recruited patients from 170 or so CF clinics across 14 European countries. Zygosity and CFTR genotype were verified in-house, and zygosity was tested by multiplex PCR of nine short tandem repeat loci. Peripheral blood was sampled from each twin, and clinical parameters were recorded on the day of blood sampling. Genomic DNA was isolated from peripheral blood cells with phenol/chloroform and kept in TE buffer at 4 degrees C. Details on this clone: This receptor's antigen is unknown. Base qualities are not provided; no much larger clone lies one nucleotide away.

This TCR was sampled from a woman in her 30s with cystic fibrosis. Sequenced material: blood. In this chain, TRBV7-9 is recombined with TRBJ2-3; TRBD2 is a possible D gene, resting on 5 matching bases. The nucleotides are TGTGCCAGCAGCCCCATGGCGTGGCTAGCTAGGCGGGCGCAGTATTTT. It encodes CASSPMAWLARRAQYF.